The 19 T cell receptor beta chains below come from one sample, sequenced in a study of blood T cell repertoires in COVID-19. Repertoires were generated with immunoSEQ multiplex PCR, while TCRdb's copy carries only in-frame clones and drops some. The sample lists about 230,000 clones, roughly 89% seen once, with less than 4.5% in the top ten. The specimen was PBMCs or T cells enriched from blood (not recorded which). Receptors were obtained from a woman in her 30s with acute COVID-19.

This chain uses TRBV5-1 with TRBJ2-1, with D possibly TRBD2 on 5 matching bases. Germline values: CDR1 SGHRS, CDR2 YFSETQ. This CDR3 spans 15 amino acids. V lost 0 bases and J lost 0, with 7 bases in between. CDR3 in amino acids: CASSLGGSSYNEQFF. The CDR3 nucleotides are TGCGCCAGCAGCTTGGGAGGGAGCTCCTACAATGAGCAGTTCTTC.

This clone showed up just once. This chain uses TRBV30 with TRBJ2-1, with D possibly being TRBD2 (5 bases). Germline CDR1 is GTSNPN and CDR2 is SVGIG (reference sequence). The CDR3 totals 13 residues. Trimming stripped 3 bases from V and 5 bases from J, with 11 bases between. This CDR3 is CAWSGLANNEQFF. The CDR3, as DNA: TGTGCCTGGAGCGGGCTAGCAAACAATGAGCAGTTCTTC.

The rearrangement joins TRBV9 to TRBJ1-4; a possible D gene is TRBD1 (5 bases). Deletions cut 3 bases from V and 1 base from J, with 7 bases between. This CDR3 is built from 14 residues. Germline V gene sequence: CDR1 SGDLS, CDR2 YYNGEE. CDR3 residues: CASSAQGTNEKLFF. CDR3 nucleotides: TGTGCCAGCAGCGCCCAGGGAACTAATGAAAAACTGTTTTTT.

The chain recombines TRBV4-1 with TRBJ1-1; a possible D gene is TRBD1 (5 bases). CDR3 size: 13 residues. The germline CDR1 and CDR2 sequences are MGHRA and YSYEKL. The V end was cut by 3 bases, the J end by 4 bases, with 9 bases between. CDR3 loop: CASSHGGGTEAFF. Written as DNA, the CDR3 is TGCGCCAGCAGCCATGGGGGGGGCACTGAAGCTTTCTTT.

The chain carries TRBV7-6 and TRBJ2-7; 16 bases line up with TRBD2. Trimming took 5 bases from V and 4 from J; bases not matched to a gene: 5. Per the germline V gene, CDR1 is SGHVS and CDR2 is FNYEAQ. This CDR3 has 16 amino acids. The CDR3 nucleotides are TGTGCCAGCAGCACGGGACTAGCGGGGGGGCGTTACGAGCAGTACTTC. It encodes CASSTGLAGGRYEQYF.

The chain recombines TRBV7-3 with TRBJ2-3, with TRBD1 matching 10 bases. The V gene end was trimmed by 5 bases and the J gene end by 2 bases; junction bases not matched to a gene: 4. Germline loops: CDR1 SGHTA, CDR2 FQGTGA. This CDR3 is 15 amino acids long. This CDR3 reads CASSRDRGHTDTQYF. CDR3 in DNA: TGTGCCAGCAGCCGTGACAGGGGGCACACAGATACGCAGTATTTT.

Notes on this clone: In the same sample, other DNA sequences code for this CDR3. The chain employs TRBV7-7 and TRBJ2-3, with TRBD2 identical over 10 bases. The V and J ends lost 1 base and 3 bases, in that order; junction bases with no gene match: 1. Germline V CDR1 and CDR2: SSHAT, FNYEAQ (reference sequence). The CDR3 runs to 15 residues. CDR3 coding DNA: TGTGCCAGCAGCTTAGGTAGCGGGAGGACAGATACGCAGTATTTT. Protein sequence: CASSLGSGRTDTQYF.

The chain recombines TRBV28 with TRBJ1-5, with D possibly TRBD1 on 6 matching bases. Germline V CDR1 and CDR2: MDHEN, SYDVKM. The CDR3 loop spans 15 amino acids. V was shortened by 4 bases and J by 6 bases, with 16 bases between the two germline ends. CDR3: CASSSRGALIQPQHF. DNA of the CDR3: TGTGCCAGCAGTTCTCGGGGGGCGCTTATTCAGCCCCAGCATTTT.

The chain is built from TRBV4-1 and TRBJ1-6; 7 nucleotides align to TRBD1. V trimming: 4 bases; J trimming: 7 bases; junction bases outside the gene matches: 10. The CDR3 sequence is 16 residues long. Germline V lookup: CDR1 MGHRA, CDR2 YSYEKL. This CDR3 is CASSRYDRATNSPLHF. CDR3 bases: TGCGCCAGCAGCCGGTACGACAGGGCTACCAATTCACCCCTCCACTTT.

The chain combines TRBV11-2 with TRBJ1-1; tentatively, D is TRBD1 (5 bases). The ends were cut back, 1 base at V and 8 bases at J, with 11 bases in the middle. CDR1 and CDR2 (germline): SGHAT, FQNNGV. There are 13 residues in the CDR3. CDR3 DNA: TGTGCCAGCAGCTTAGGGACGGGGGACGAAGCTTTCTTT. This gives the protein CASSLGTGDEAFF. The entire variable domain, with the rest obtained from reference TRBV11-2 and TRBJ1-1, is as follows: EAGVAQSPRYKIIEKRQSVAFWCNPISGHATLYWYQQILGQGPKLLIQFQNNGVVDDSQLPKDRFSAERLKGVDSTLKIQPAKLEDSAVYLCASSLGTGDEAFFGQGTRLTVV.

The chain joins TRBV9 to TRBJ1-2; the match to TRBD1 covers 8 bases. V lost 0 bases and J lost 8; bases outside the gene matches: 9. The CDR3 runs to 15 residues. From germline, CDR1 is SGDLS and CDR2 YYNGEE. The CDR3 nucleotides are TGTGCCAGCAGCGTAGGGGGACAGGCCGGCGGAGGCTACACCTTC. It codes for CASSVGGQAGGGYTF.

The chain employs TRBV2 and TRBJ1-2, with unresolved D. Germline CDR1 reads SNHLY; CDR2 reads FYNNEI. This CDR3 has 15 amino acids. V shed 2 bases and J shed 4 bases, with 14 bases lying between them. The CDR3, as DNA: TGTGCCAGCAGTGAAATCCGGGGATCGGGCTATGGCTACACCTTC. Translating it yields CASSEIRGSGYGYTF.

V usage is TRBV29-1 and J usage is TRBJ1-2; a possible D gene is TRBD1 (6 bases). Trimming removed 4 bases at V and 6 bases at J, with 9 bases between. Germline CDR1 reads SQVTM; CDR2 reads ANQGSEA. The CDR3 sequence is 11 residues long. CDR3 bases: TGCAGCGTTGGGTCAGGGGATGGCTACACCTTC. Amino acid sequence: CSVGSGDGYTF.

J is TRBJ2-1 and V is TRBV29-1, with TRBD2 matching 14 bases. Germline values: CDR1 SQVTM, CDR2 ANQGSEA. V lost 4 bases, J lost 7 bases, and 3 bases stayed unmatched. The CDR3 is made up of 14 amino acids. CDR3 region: CSVAGLAGVNEQFF. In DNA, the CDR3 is TGCAGCGTTGCGGGACTAGCGGGGGTTAATGAGCAGTTCTTC.

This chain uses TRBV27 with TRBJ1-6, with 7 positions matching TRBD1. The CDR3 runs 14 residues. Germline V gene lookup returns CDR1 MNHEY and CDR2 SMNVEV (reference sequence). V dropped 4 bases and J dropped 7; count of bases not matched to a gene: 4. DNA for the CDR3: TGTGCCAGCAGTTCGACAGGGTGGAATTCACCCCTCCACTTT. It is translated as CASSSTGWNSPLHF.

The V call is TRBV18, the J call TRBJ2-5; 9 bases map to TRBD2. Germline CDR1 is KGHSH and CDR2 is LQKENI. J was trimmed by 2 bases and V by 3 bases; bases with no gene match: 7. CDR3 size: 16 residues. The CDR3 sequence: CASSPPSGEEQETQYF. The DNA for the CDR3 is TGTGCCAGCTCACCTCCTAGCGGGGAGGAACAAGAGACCCAGTACTTC.

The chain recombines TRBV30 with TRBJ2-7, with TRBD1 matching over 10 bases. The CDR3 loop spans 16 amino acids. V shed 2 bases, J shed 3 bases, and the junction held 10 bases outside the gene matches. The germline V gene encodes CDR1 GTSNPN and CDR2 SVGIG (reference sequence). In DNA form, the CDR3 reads TGTGCCTGGAGTATCCATCGGACAGGGGGAGTCTACGAGCAGTACTTC. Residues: CAWSIHRTGGVYEQYF. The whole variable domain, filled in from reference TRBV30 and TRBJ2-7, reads SQTIHQWPATLVQPVGSPLSLECTVEGTSNPNLYWYRQAAGRGLQLLFYSVGIGQISSEVPQNLSASRPQDRQFILSSKKLLLSDSGFYLCAWSIHRTGGVYEQYFGPGTRLTVT.

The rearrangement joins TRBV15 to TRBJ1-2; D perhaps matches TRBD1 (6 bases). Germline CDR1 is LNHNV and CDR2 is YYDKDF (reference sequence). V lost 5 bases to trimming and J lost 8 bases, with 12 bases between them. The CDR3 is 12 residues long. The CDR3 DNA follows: TGTGCCACCAGCCAACAGGGTCGCGGCTACACCTTC. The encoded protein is CATSQQGRGYTF.

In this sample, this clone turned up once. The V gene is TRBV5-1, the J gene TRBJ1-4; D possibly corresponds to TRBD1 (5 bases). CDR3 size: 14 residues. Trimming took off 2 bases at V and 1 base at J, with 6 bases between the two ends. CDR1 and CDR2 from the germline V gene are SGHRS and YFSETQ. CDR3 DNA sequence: TGCGCCAGCAGCTTCGGGGGAACTAATGAAAAACTGTTTTTT. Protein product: CASSFGGTNEKLFF.